Presented here are 19 T cell receptor beta chains from one specimen sequenced in a study of shared clonotypes between healthy human individuals. TCRdb keeps only in-frame clones here, not all; method: immunoSEQ multiplex PCR. The sample gives about 820,000 clones, around 92% of which show up once; 24% is in the top ten. CD8 cells regarded as naive lacked CD45RO, were positively chosen for CCR7, and omitted terminally differentiated effector memory CD45RA+ cells. The sequencing input was naive CD8+ T cells sorted from blood. The receptor set was obtained from a man aged 30 to 39 in good health.

Only a few counts were recorded for this clone. The identical CDR3 is also encoded by other nucleotide sequences in the sample. The chain uses TRBV28 and TRBJ2-7, with D hard to call. Trimming left V 5 bases short and J 4 bases short, with 6 bases between. Per germline, CDR1 MDHEN and CDR2 SYDVKM. The CDR3 covers 11 residues. The CDR3 nucleotides are TGTGCCAGCAGTCTAGTTTACGAGCAGTACTTC. Translating gives CASSLVYEQYF.

The V and J genes are TRBV11-2 and TRBJ2-2; D is tentatively TRBD1 or TRBD2 (5 bases each). V shed 7 bases and J shed 6 bases, with 21 bases lying between them. CDR1 and CDR2 (germline): SGHAT, FQNNGV. The CDR3 totals 16 residues. This chain's CDR3 is CASIQYEQGRAGELFF. The CDR3, as DNA: TGTGCCAGCATCCAATATGAGCAGGGACGGGCCGGGGAGCTGTTTTTT.

The chain uses TRBV7-2 and TRBJ1-2, with 8 bases aligning to TRBD1. Trimming removed 5 bases from V and 3 bases from J; junction bases left unmatched: 5. Germline-derived CDR1 and CDR2 are SGHTA and FQGNSA. The CDR3 is 14 amino acids. CDR3 residues: CASSPQGADYGYTF. Written as DNA, the CDR3 is TGTGCCAGCAGCCCTCAGGGGGCGGACTATGGCTACACCTTC. The variable domain in full, completed from reference TRBV7-2 and TRBJ1-2, reads GAGVSQSPSNKVTEKGKDVELRCDPISGHTALYWYRQSLGQGLEFLIYFQGNSAPDKSGLPSDRFSAERTGGSVSTLTIQRTQQEDSAVYLCASSPQGADYGYTFGSGTRLTVV.

The chain is built from TRBV7-9 and TRBJ2-1, with 7 bases aligning to TRBD1. The trim removed 5 bases at V and 7 bases at J, leaving 5 bases unmatched. The CDR3 has 13 residues. The germline CDR1 and CDR2 sequences are SEHNR and FQNEAQ (reference sequence). In DNA form, the CDR3 reads TGTGCCAGCAGCCCGACAGGGTGGAATGAGCAGTTCTTC. The encoded protein is CASSPTGWNEQFF.

The chain has TRBV7-9 and TRBJ2-1; 7 bases map to TRBD2. Germline CDR1 reads SEHNR; CDR2 reads FQNEAQ (reference sequence). V shed 6 bases, J shed 8 bases, and the junction held 10 bases outside the gene matches. The CDR3 has 14 residues. CDR3 sequence reads: CASRPYGGNHEQFF. CDR3 sequence (DNA): TGTGCCAGCAGACCCTACGGGGGGAATCATGAGCAGTTCTTC.

The chain carries TRBV15 and TRBJ2-1; TRBD1 aligns across 7 bases. CDR3 length equals 16 residues. Trimming cost V 0 bases and J 4 bases; bases outside gene matches: 6. The germline V gene has CDR1 LNHNV and CDR2 YYDKDF (reference sequence). The CDR3 region is CATSRDGDRVYNEQFF. The CDR3 nucleotides are TGTGCCACCAGCAGAGATGGAGACAGGGTTTACAATGAGCAGTTCTTC.

This chain links TRBV29-1 with TRBJ2-5, with 8 bases matching TRBD1. The J call may be wrong; the DNA end is better matched by TRBJ2-7. CDR1 and CDR2 from the germline V gene are SQVTM and ANQGSEA. The CDR3 is 15 residues long. The CDR3 sequence: CSVEGPGTGFYEQYF. DNA of the CDR3: TGCAGCGTTGAAGGTCCCGGGACAGGATTCTACGAGCAGTACTTC.

This clone appeared a single time. The chain joins TRBV5-6 to TRBJ1-2; 12 bases line up with TRBD1. This CDR3 spans 18 amino acids. The germline V gene has CDR1 SGHDT and CDR2 YYEEEE. V shed 4 bases, J shed 0 bases, and the junction held 10 bases outside the gene matches. The CDR3 nucleotides read TGTGCCAGCAGCCCCGGGACAGGGGGCGCGATAGCTAACTATGGCTACACCTTC. It is translated as CASSPGTGGAIANYGYTF.

The V gene is TRBV28, the J gene TRBJ2-1; 8 nucleotides line up with TRBD1. There are 14 residues in the CDR3. V lost 6 bases to trimming and J lost 8 bases; unmatched junction nucleotides: 9. Germline V gene data show CDR1 as MDHEN and CDR2 as SYDVKM. CDR3 in DNA: TGTGCCAGCAGCTCTCTCAGGGGGCCCGATGAGCAGTTCTTC. Its translation: CASSSLRGPDEQFF.

The genes are TRBV29-1 and TRBJ2-7; 7 bases match TRBD1. The J segment lost 6 bases and the V segment lost 6 bases, leaving 5 bases of the junction unmatched. The length of the CDR3 is 11 residues. Looked up from germline, CDR1 is SQVTM and CDR2 is ANQGSEA. The CDR3 sequence: CSVVRTGEQYF. In nucleotides, the CDR3 is TGCAGCGTAGTGAGGACAGGCGAGCAGTACTTC.

This rearrangement joins TRBV7-8 to TRBJ2-7; maybe TRBD1 (5 bases). CDR1 SGHVS and CDR2 FQNEAQ come from the germline V gene. Trimming removed 2 bases at V and 4 bases at J, with 15 bases between. This CDR3 is 15 amino acids long. The CDR3 nucleotides are TGTGCCAGCAGCTTACGGCAGGGATCTTTATACGAGCAGTACTTC. The encoded protein is CASSLRQGSLYEQYF.

The chain combines TRBV15 with TRBJ2-1, with 8 bases lining up with TRBD1. The V gene's germline CDR1 is LNHNV and CDR2 YYDKDF (reference sequence). The CDR3 covers 15 residues. Losses at the gene ends were 8 bases for V and 4 bases for J; bases not matched to a gene: 10. The CDR3 is CATCPDRVGYNEQFF. The CDR3 bases are TGTGCCACCTGCCCGGACAGGGTGGGGTACAATGAGCAGTTCTTC.

This clone occurred once. This rearrangement joins TRBV15 to TRBJ1-4; D is possibly TRBD1 (6 bases). From germline, CDR1 is LNHNV and CDR2 YYDKDF (reference sequence). The CDR3 is 15 residues long. Trimming cost V 1 base and J 3 bases, with 9 bases left between them. DNA for the CDR3: TGTGCCACCAGCAGAGCAAGGGGGGCTAATGAAAAACTGTTTTTT. Its protein is CATSRARGANEKLFF.

Written as DNA, the CDR3 is TGTGCCAGCAGCAAGGGGGCAGCTGGGGCCAACGTCCTGACTTTC. Amino acid sequence: CASSKGAAGANVLTF. The J gene is TRBJ2-6, the V gene TRBV7-3; 7 bases line up with TRBD1. CDR1 SGHTA and CDR2 FQGTGA come from the germline V gene. V was clipped by 5 bases and J by 2 bases; unmatched bases: 3. This CDR3 has 15 amino acids.

This chain joins TRBV6-1 and TRBJ1-5, with D possibly being TRBD1 (5 bases). Trimming shortened V by 8 bases and J by 4 bases, and 15 bases separated the two germline ends. The CDR3 totals 14 residues. CDR1 is MNHNS and CDR2 is SASEGT in the germline V gene. The CDR3 region has the DNA TGTGCCAGCTCTCCAGGGAGGTTAAATCAGCCCCAGCATTTT. It yields the protein CASSPGRLNQPQHF.

V and J are TRBV7-3 and TRBJ2-7; possible D gene TRBD2, 6 bases. The V gene lost 3 bases and the J gene lost 5 bases, with 11 bases spanning the gap. Looked up from germline, CDR1 is SGHTA and CDR2 is FQGTGA. This CDR3 is built from 13 residues. CDR3 DNA sequence: TGTGCCAGCAGCTTCGGCGGGGCCGACGAGCAGTACTTC. Its translation: CASSFGGADEQYF.

Points on this clone: This may arise from a read error, as a much more abundant clone is one base away. This chain connects TRBV28 to TRBJ2-1; D unresolved. V was cut by 6 bases and J by 7 bases, with 4 bases left in between. Germline loops: CDR1 MDHEN, CDR2 SYDVKM. The CDR3 contains 10 residues. In DNA, the CDR3 is TGTGCCAGCAGCGAAAATGAGCAGTTCTTC. This sequence encodes CASSENEQFF.

The V call is TRBV19, the J call TRBJ1-1; possibly TRBD1 for D (5 bases). Trimming stripped 2 bases from V and 1 base from J, with 11 bases between. CDR1 LNHDA and CDR2 SQIVND come from the germline V gene (reference sequence). This CDR3 spans 15 amino acids. CDR3 sequence (DNA): TGTGCCAGTAGTATACGTCCGGGACCGAACACTGAAGCTTTCTTT. Its translation: CASSIRPGPNTEAFF.

This clone was seen a single time. J is TRBJ2-3 and V is TRBV5-1; TRBD2 matches at 13 bases. CDR1 and CDR2 from the germline V gene are SGHRS and YFSETQ. CDR3 length: 18 residues. Trimming cost V 0 bases and J 2 bases; bases outside gene matches: 6. Here the CDR3 reads CASSLATSGGRATDTQYF. The CDR3 DNA reads TGCGCCAGCAGCTTGGCGACTAGCGGGGGGAGGGCCACAGATACGCAGTATTTT.